The clone carrying this TCR beta chain was counted only a few times. Original analysis: Reference gene primer amplification gave estimated nucleated cell counts. Libraries were prepared by immunoSEQ multiplex PCR; TCRdb keeps only in-frame clonotypes and omits some of them. The V and J calls and the clone size are those of that table, but D and trimming were determined from the DNA. The table lists more than 400,000 clones, 80% to 90% of them singletons. These data originate in a study of blood T cell repertoires in COVID-19. Across the study: The study drew acute and convalescent COVID-19 samples from the United States, Italy and Spain. Sample material is recorded as cDNA or gDNA derived from T cells, B-cell-depleted T cells, or PBMCs.

Germline assignment: CDR1 SGDLS and CDR2 YYNGEE. CDR3 size: 18 residues. Deletions cut 0 bases from V and 0 bases from J, with 17 bases between. Material for sequencing was peripheral blood. V gene TRBV9 combines with J gene TRBJ2-3; maybe TRBD1 (7 bases). This sequence was found in a human donor in a cohort sampled during active COVID-19. The CDR3 DNA follows: TGTGCCAGCAGCGTAGTAGGCAGGGGGGTCACTAGCACAGATACGCAGTATTTT. It specifies CASSVVGRGVTSTDTQYF.